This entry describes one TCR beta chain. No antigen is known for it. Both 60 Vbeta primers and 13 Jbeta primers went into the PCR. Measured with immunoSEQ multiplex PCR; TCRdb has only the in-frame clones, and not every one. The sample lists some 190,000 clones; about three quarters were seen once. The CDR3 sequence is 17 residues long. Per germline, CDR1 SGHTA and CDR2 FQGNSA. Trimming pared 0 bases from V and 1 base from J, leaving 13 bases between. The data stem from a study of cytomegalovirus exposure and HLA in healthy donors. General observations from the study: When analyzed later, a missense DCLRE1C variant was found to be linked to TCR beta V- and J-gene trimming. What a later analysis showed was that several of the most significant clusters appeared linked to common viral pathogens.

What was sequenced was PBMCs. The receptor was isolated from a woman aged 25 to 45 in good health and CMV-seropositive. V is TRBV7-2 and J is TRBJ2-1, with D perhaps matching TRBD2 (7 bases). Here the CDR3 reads CASSLALGGESYNEQFF. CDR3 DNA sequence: TGTGCCAGCAGCTTAGCGCTAGGGGGGGAGTCCTACAATGAGCAGTTCTTC. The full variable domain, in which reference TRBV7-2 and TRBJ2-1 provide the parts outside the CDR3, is GAGVSQSPSNKVTEKGKDVELRCDPISGHTALYWYRQSLGQGLEFLIYFQGNSAPDKSGLPSDRFSAERTGGSVSTLTIQRTQQEDSAVYLCASSLALGGESYNEQFFGPGTRLTVL.